A selection of T cell receptor beta chains follows, all from one sample in a study of T cells after yellow fever vaccination. MiXCR, run by TCRdb on the 5' RACE reads, gives a single entry per CDR3 protein. The sample has some 250,000 distinct CDR3 sequences, over 3% seen once. This sample comprised PBMCs, obtained 15 days after the yellow fever booster vaccination. The source is a man between 18 and 35 years old who received the YFV17D yellow fever vaccine. The CDR3 runs from the conserved cysteine through the conserved F or W. Each record gives: V gene, D gene, J gene, CDR3 protein. The D gene is left open where the match is weak.

>TRBV20-1|.|TRBJ1-4
CSAPGRPNEKLFF
>TRBV11-2|.|TRBJ2-7
CASSSLGRRDYEQYF
>TRBV15|.|TRBJ2-5
CATTEGRGETQYF
>TRBV27|.|TRBJ1-5
CASSFRGEQPQHF
>TRBV6-5|TRBD1|TRBJ2-6
CASSYLTGDSGANVLTF
>TRBV29-1|.|TRBJ1-2
CSAGHQTGYTF
>TRBV5-1|.|TRBJ1-5
CASSLGLRNQPQHF
>TRBV29-1|TRBD2|TRBJ2-1
CSVAREVTNEQFF
>TRBV4-3|.|TRBJ2-3
CASSQARGTDTQYF
>TRBV11-2|TRBD1|TRBJ1-2
CASSLGQTGPPRGYTF